Below, 19 T cell receptor beta chains from the same sample are listed, as sequenced in a study of CD8 T cells in ankylosing spondylitis. Study results and limitations: About 8 highly homologous variants made up a TCR beta motif, and this motif appeared characteristic of ankylosing spondylitis blood.

These receptors' targets are unknown. TCRdb reanalysed the 5' RACE reads using MiXCR and keeps one entry per CDR3 protein. The profile shows 400,000 or so distinct CDR3 sequences, roughly a quarter of them singletons. The sample taken for sequencing was blood, either unsorted or a sorted T cell fraction (not recorded which). These receptors originate from a male donor with ankylosing spondylitis.

The chain couples TRBV2 to TRBJ2-7; D is tentatively TRBD1 or TRBD2 (5 bases each). The CDR3 contains 11 residues. The germline V gene encodes CDR1 SNHLY and CDR2 FYNNEI. Trimming left V 6 bases short and J 6 bases short, with 9 bases between. This chain's CDR3 is CASSRDAEQYF. DNA of the CDR3: TGTGCCAGCAGCCGGGACGCCGAGCAGTACTTC.

This clonotype was seen once. The chain is built from TRBV9 and TRBJ2-6; D remains unclear. Trimming left V 0 bases short and J 1 base short, with 14 bases between. CDR3 length equals 18 residues. Germline lookup yields CDR1 SGDLS and CDR2 YYNGEE. As DNA, the CDR3 is TGTGCCAGCAGCGTAGTGGACCTGTATGTGTCTGGGGCCAACGTCCTGACTTTC. Protein sequence: CASSVVDLYVSGANVLTF.

This clonotype has only one observation. CDR3 amino acids: CASTEGWGETQYF. In DNA, the CDR3 is TGTGCCAGCACTGAGGGGTGGGGGGAGACCCAGTACTTC. This chain uses TRBV2 with TRBJ2-5; D may match TRBD1 or TRBD2 (5 bases each). The CDR3 has 13 residues. In germline, CDR1 is SNHLY, CDR2 FYNNEI. V gave up 7 bases and J gave up 5 bases, with 14 bases separating them.

In its sample, this clonotype was seen a few times. V is TRBV12-3 or TRBV12-4 and J is TRBJ2-5, with D perhaps being TRBD1 or TRBD2 (5 bases each). V lost 4 bases, J lost 5 bases, and 17 bases lay in between. CDR3 length equals 15 residues. The chain's CDR3 is CASSSSRWGFETQYF. CDR3 DNA sequence: TGTGCCAGCAGTTCCTCCCGTTGGGGGTTCGAGACCCAGTACTTC.

The J gene is TRBJ1-2, the V gene TRBV6-1; D call uncertain. V dropped 3 bases and J dropped 0 bases, with 17 bases sitting between them. CDR1 and CDR2 from the germline V gene are MNHNS and SASEGT. CDR3 length equals 17 residues. As DNA, the CDR3 is TGTGCCAGCAGTGAGTGGGCTACCTTCGGTTCTAACTATGGCTACACCTTC. Encoded protein: CASSEWATFGSNYGYTF.

The chain uses TRBV5-1 and TRBJ2-2, with 7 nucleotides matching TRBD2. Trimming took 4 bases from V and 6 from J; bases not matched to a gene: 15. Germline CDR1 reads SGHRS; CDR2 reads YFSETQ. The CDR3 totals 17 residues. The CDR3 spells CASSPPGAGADPGELFF. The CDR3 bases are TGCGCCAGCAGCCCCCCTGGGGCGGGAGCGGATCCCGGGGAGCTGTTTTTT.

The rearrangement joins TRBV2 to TRBJ2-2, with D unresolved. Germline V gives CDR1 SNHLY, CDR2 FYNNEI. The CDR3 contains 13 residues. The V end was cut by 5 bases, the J end by 4 bases, with 8 bases between. The DNA of the CDR3 is TGTGCCAGCAGTCAAAGCCCCACCGGGGAGCTGTTTTTT. Translated, it gives CASSQSPTGELFF. The whole variable domain, filled in from reference TRBV2 and TRBJ2-2, reads EPEVTQTPSHQVTQMGQEVILRCVPISNHLYFYWYRQILGQKVEFLVSFYNNEISEKSEIFDDQFSVERPDGSNFTLKIRSTKLEDSAMYFCASSQSPTGELFFGEGSRLTVL.

The sample holds one count of this clonotype. The chain combines TRBV10-1 with TRBJ2-1; a weak D match, TRBD1 (6 bases). Trimming took off 0 bases at V and 8 bases at J, with 8 bases between the two ends. CDR1 and CDR2 from the germline V gene are WNHNN and SYGVQD (reference sequence). The CDR3 covers 13 residues. The CDR3 bases are TGCGCCAGCAGTGAGTCGTGGGGGCATGAGCAGTTCTTC. It yields the protein CASSESWGHEQFF.

V gene TRBV2 combines with J gene TRBJ2-3; no firm D call. This CDR3 spans 10 amino acids. Germline V gene data show CDR1 as SNHLY and CDR2 as FYNNEI. The ends were cut back, 5 bases at V and 7 bases at J, with 4 bases in the middle. CDR3 in amino acids: CASSMYTQYF. The CDR3 DNA follows: TGTGCCAGCAGTATGTATACGCAGTATTTT.

This clonotype was counted between two and nine times. The chain combines TRBV5-8 with TRBJ1-5; no clear D gene. The germline gives CDR1 SGHTS, CDR2 YDEGEE. CDR3 size: 13 residues. The V gene lost 2 bases and the J gene lost 3 bases, with 6 bases spanning the gap. As DNA, the CDR3 is TGTGCCAGCAGCTTTACCTACAATCAGCCCCAGCATTTT. It is translated as CASSFTYNQPQHF.

The J gene is TRBJ1-5, the V gene TRBV12-3 or TRBV12-4, with D uncertain. V lost 5 bases and J lost 2, with 10 bases in between. This CDR3 spans 14 amino acids. In nucleotides, the CDR3 is TGTGCCAGCAGTCGGGTGTCCGGCAATCAGCCCCAGCATTTT. It translates to CASSRVSGNQPQHF.

The sample holds many counts of this clonotype. This chain uses TRBV5-1 with TRBJ2-5; the D gene is possibly TRBD1 (5 bases). V lost 2 bases and J 1 base, leaving 9 bases between the germline ends. Germline lookup yields CDR1 SGHRS and CDR2 YFSETQ. CDR3 size: 14 residues. The CDR3 region is CASSFGRAQETQYF. The CDR3 DNA is TGCGCCAGCAGCTTCGGCAGGGCCCAAGAGACCCAGTACTTC.

This clonotype was detected a few times. The rearrangement links TRBV20-1 to TRBJ2-3, with 9 bases identical to TRBD1. With V trimmed by 2 bases and J by 2 bases, 8 bases remained unmatched. The CDR3 runs to 16 residues. Looked up from germline, CDR1 is DFQATT and CDR2 is SNEGSKA (reference sequence). The CDR3 loop reads CSARSTGTGITDTQYF. CDR3 coding DNA: TGCAGTGCTAGATCCACCGGGACAGGGATCACAGATACGCAGTATTTT.

V usage is TRBV18 and J usage is TRBJ1-5, with TRBD1 identical over 9 bases. The V gene end was trimmed by 6 bases and the J gene end by 7 bases; junction bases not matched to a gene: 10. The germline gives CDR1 KGHSH, CDR2 LQKENI. CDR3 size: 15 residues. The CDR3 sequence: CASSPTGGVSQPQHF. The CDR3 DNA follows: TGTGCCAGCTCGCCTACAGGGGGCGTAAGCCAGCCCCAGCATTTT.

The gene calls are TRBV30 and TRBJ1-1, with 8 positions matching TRBD1. V shed 8 bases and J 3 bases; nucleotides not matched to a gene: 5. The CDR3 consists of 12 residues. CDR1 GTSNPN and CDR2 SVGIG come from the germline V gene (reference sequence). This CDR3 reads CATGQVDTEAFF. Here the CDR3 DNA reads TGTGCCACGGGACAGGTGGACACTGAAGCTTTCTTT.

This rearrangement joins TRBV2 to TRBJ2-3, with D possibly being TRBD2 (5 bases). CDR1 SNHLY and CDR2 FYNNEI come from the germline V gene. The V end lost 2 bases, the J end lost 1 base, and 13 bases lay between the germline ends. CDR3 length: 16 residues. CDR3 DNA sequence: TGTGCCAGCAGTGAACGGGGAAATCCCGGCACAGATACGCAGTATTTT. It encodes CASSERGNPGTDTQYF.

This sequence joins TRBV15 and TRBJ1-1; no definite D call. From germline, CDR1 is LNHNV and CDR2 YYDKDF (reference sequence). CDR3 length: 13 amino acids. V gave up 3 bases and J gave up 3 bases, with 8 bases separating them. DNA for the CDR3: TGTGCCACCAGCAGCCAAGTAGACACTGAAGCTTTCTTT. Translation: CATSSQVDTEAFF.

This clonotype was found a few times. The chain carries TRBV24-1 and TRBJ2-1, with 7 bases fitting TRBD1. Trimming took 4 bases from V and 7 from J; bases not matched to a gene: 6. Germline CDR1 KGHDR, CDR2 SFDVKD. The CDR3 loop spans 14 amino acids. CDR3 region: CATSDPGTDNEQFF. The CDR3 bases are TGTGCCACCAGTGACCCCGGGACAGATAATGAGCAGTTCTTC.

The rearrangement links TRBV6-2 or TRBV6-3 to TRBJ2-4; D gene ambiguous. The germline V gene encodes CDR1 MNHEY and CDR2 SVGEGT. The CDR3 is 16 amino acids. Trimming shortened V by 1 base and J by 0 bases, and 10 bases separated the two germline ends. CDR3 region: CASSYWSIGAKNIQYF. CDR3 DNA sequence: TGTGCCAGCAGTTACTGGAGCATCGGAGCCAAAAACATTCAGTACTTC.